This TCR beta chain appears in the sequencing data of a study of molecular identifiers for immune sequencing clone quantification. This clonotype has just a few counts. TCRdb ran MiXCR on the PCR reads and lists one entry per CDR3 protein. This table holds under 600,000 distinct CDR3 sequences, 25% found once. J was trimmed by 15 bases and V by 4 bases; bases with no gene match: 16. The CDR3 extends over 16 amino acids. Germline CDR1 and CDR2: SGHVS and FNYEAQ. Sequencing used naive CD8+ T cells from blood, with Jurkat cell RNA spiked in. Subset indicated: FACS-sorted CD8+CD4-CCR7+CD45RA+ naive T cells. This sequence was found in a human donor in good health. Some libraries in this study had Jurkat cell RNA spiked in. This chain uses TRBV7-6 with TRBJ2-1; 12 nucleotides agree with TRBD2. DNA for the CDR3: TGTGCCAGCAGCTCGGACCTCACTAGCGGGGGGTCTCGTCGGTTCTTC. It encodes CASSSDLTSGGSRRFF.